This T cell receptor (beta chain) was identified in a study of long-term antiretroviral therapy in people with HIV. This clone was observed a handful of times. The authors ran the immunoSEQ assay, v3.0, at survey level. The data were produced by immunoSEQ multiplex PCR, yet TCRdb's version contains in-frame clones alone and is incomplete. The sample shows some 23,000 clones, roughly 78% of them seen only once. Germline V gives CDR1 LNHDA, CDR2 SQIVND (reference sequence). The V end lost 6 bases, the J end lost 5 bases, and 17 bases lay between the germline ends. The CDR3 totals 14 residues. The sequencing here drew on unsorted PBMCs, taken 1.2 years after starting antiretroviral therapy. The receptor was isolated from a woman aged 40 to 55 with HIV. The chain couples TRBV19 to TRBJ2-7; perhaps TRBD2 as D (7 bases). The CDR3 coding sequence is TGTGCCAGTAGACCGGGCCGGGGGGCCCACGAGCAGTACTTC. Protein product: CASRPGRGAHEQYF.